What follows are 29 T cell receptor beta chains derived from one specimen sequenced in a study of blood T cell repertoires in COVID-19. Using immunoSEQ multiplex PCR, the repertoire was profiled, and TCRdb retains in-frame clones only, with some absent. The sample has more than 120,000 clones, 75% to 90% seen once. Sequencing used PBMCs or T cells enriched from blood (not recorded which). Source of these receptors: a man aged 50 to 59 in a cohort exposed to, infected with or recovered from COVID-19 (not recorded which).

J is TRBJ2-7 and V is TRBV27, with TRBD1 matching over 11 bases. V trimming: 10 bases; J trimming: 7 bases; junction bases outside the gene matches: 6. This CDR3 has 12 amino acids. From germline, CDR1 is MNHEY and CDR2 SMNVEV (reference sequence). The CDR3: CATRDRGREQYF. CDR3 in DNA: TGTGCCACCCGGGACAGGGGGAGGGAGCAGTACTTC.

The chain is built from TRBV15 and TRBJ2-1, with a possible D match to TRBD2 (6 bases). The CDR3 length is 16 residues. Germline CDR1 LNHNV, CDR2 YYDKDF (reference sequence). V lost 3 bases, J lost 4 bases, and 16 bases lay in between. The CDR3 bases are TGTGCCACCAGCAGTTCCGGGAGAGGCGATTACAATGAGCAGTTCTTC. It translates to CATSSSGRGDYNEQFF.

This clone was observed a few times. J is TRBJ1-3 and V is TRBV9, with 7 positions matching TRBD1. In germline, CDR1 is SGDLS, CDR2 YYNGEE. This CDR3 spans 16 amino acids. The J segment lost 3 bases and the V segment lost 3 bases, leaving 9 bases of the junction unmatched. The CDR3 sequence: CASSARQGGVGNTIYF. CDR3 nucleotides: TGTGCCAGCAGCGCCCGACAGGGAGGTGTTGGAAACACCATATATTTT.

The chain combines TRBV7-9 with TRBJ2-7; D unresolved. Germline CDR1 and CDR2: SEHNR and FQNEAQ (reference sequence). Trimming removed 5 bases from V and 1 base from J, with 9 bases in between. The CDR3 has 13 amino acids. CDR3 DNA: TGTGCCAGCAGCCAAGTAGTTTCCTACGAGCAGTACTTC. The encoded protein is CASSQVVSYEQYF.

The chain employs TRBV9 and TRBJ1-3; perhaps TRBD1 as D (5 bases). Trimming shortened V by 0 bases and J by 0 bases, and 7 bases separated the two germline ends. The CDR3 is made up of 15 amino acids. Germline assignment: CDR1 SGDLS and CDR2 YYNGEE. Here the CDR3 DNA reads TGTGCCAGCAGCGTAGAGGGGTACTCTGGAAACACCATATATTTT. Its protein is CASSVEGYSGNTIYF. Supplemented by reference TRBV9 and TRBJ1-3, the full variable domain reads DSGVTQTPKHLITATGQRVTLRCSPRSGDLSVYWYQQSLDQGLQFLIQYYNGEERAKGNILERFSAQQFPDLHSELNLSSLELGDSALYFCASSVEGYSGNTIYFGEGSWLTVV.

This chain connects TRBV6-5 to TRBJ1-3; D possibly corresponds to TRBD1 (5 bases). Trimming pared 11 bases from V and 2 bases from J, leaving 19 bases between. CDR1 is MNHEY, CDR2 SVGAGI, per germline. The CDR3 spans 15 residues. The CDR3: CAGSKEGPTGNTIYF. As DNA, the CDR3 is TGTGCCGGATCGAAGGAGGGGCCTACTGGAAACACCATATATTTT.

The V and J genes are TRBV27 and TRBJ1-2; D call uncertain. V lost 6 bases to trimming and J lost 0 bases, with 11 bases between them. CDR1 MNHEY and CDR2 SMNVEV come from the germline V gene (reference sequence). The CDR3 spans 14 residues. The CDR3 DNA is TGTGCCAGCAGGGCGGCCTCCACTAACTATGGCTACACCTTC. Translating it yields CASRAASTNYGYTF.

The chain employs TRBV7-2 and TRBJ2-7; D might be TRBD2 (6 bases). V lost 5 bases and J lost 0, with 14 bases in between. The CDR3 totals 15 residues. Germline V gives CDR1 SGHTA, CDR2 FQGNSA. The CDR3, as DNA: TGTGCCAGCAGCGAATGGAGCGGGCCCTCCTACGAGCAGTACTTC. Translation gives CASSEWSGPSYEQYF.

CDR3 sequence: CATSRDSVQPQHF. The CDR3 DNA is TGTGCCACCAGCAGAGACAGTGTACAGCCCCAGCATTTT. This chain connects TRBV15 to TRBJ1-5; D not certain. The V gene's germline CDR1 is LNHNV and CDR2 YYDKDF (reference sequence). V dropped 0 bases and J dropped 7 bases, with 7 bases sitting between them. There are 13 residues in the CDR3.

The J gene is TRBJ1-2, the V gene TRBV7-9; D possibly corresponds to TRBD1 (6 bases). The CDR3 is made up of 16 amino acids. V lost 0 bases, J lost 4 bases, and 15 bases lay in between. Germline CDR1 reads SEHNR; CDR2 reads FQNEAQ (reference sequence). The CDR3 DNA follows: TGTGCCAGCAGCTTAGCTGGGGGCAGTAATACCTATGGCTACACCTTC. Translating it yields CASSLAGGSNTYGYTF.

The V gene is TRBV9, the J gene TRBJ2-7; D not resolved. Germline V gene sequence: CDR1 SGDLS, CDR2 YYNGEE. This CDR3 region has 14 residues. V shed 2 bases and J shed 7 bases, with 16 bases lying between them. CDR3 coding DNA: TGTGCCAGCAGCGTGGATAGCCGGCTGGGTGAGCAGTACTTC. Protein: CASSVDSRLGEQYF.

The chain is built from TRBV30 and TRBJ2-7; D gene unclear. V lost 0 bases and J 5 bases, leaving 17 bases between the germline ends. Germline CDR1 is GTSNPN and CDR2 is SVGIG (reference sequence). This CDR3 spans 15 amino acids. CDR3 in amino acids: CAWSVPEASIDEQYF. As DNA, the CDR3 is TGTGCCTGGAGTGTACCTGAGGCTAGTATCGACGAGCAGTACTTC.

The chain employs TRBV6-2 or TRBV6-3 and TRBJ2-7; D not resolved. The V end lost 5 bases, the J end lost 3 bases, and 11 bases lay between the germline ends. The CDR3 totals 13 residues. Germline CDR1 reads MNHEY; CDR2 reads SVGEGT. The CDR3 DNA follows: TGTGCCAGCAGTATACTCAGACACTACGAGCAGTACTTC. It encodes CASSILRHYEQYF.

The J gene is TRBJ2-1, the V gene TRBV28; a possible D gene is TRBD1 (8 bases). This CDR3 spans 17 amino acids. Germline assignment: CDR1 MDHEN and CDR2 SYDVKM. Trimming shortened V by 6 bases and J by 5 bases, and 23 bases separated the two germline ends. The CDR3 here is CASREQGGDFGHNEQFF. DNA of the CDR3: TGTGCCAGCAGGGAACAGGGGGGGGACTTCGGCCACAATGAGCAGTTCTTC. The full variable domain, with the rest looked up from reference TRBV28 and TRBJ2-1, is DVKVTQSSRYLVKRTGEKVFLECVQDMDHENMFWYRQDPGLGLRLIYFSYDVKMKEKGDIPEGYSVSREKKERFSLILESASTNQTSMYLCASREQGGDFGHNEQFFGPGTRLTVL.

The J gene is TRBJ1-2, the V gene TRBV27; D unresolved. Looked up from germline, CDR1 is MNHEY and CDR2 is SMNVEV (reference sequence). Trimming stripped 6 bases from V and 0 bases from J, with 14 bases between. CDR3 length: 15 amino acids. CDR3 protein: CASSRRDGANYGYTF. DNA for the CDR3: TGTGCCAGCAGCCGTCGAGATGGAGCTAACTATGGCTACACCTTC.

This sequence joins TRBV11-2 and TRBJ2-7; D might be TRBD2 (7 bases). The CDR3 totals 15 residues. Germline CDR1 SGHAT, CDR2 FQNNGV. Trimming removed 8 bases at V and 4 bases at J, with 21 bases between. CDR3: CASGRTAGGAYEQYF. CDR3 sequence (DNA): TGTGCCAGCGGCCGGACAGCTGGGGGGGCGTACGAGCAGTACTTC.

The chain has TRBV24-1 and TRBJ2-2, with 14 bases fitting TRBD2. J gave up 4 bases and V 10 bases, and 1 base lay outside the gene matches. CDR3 length equals 14 residues. Germline assignment: CDR1 KGHDR and CDR2 SFDVKD. CDR3 nucleotide sequence: TGTGCCACGGGGACTAGCGGGAGCACCGGGGAGCTGTTTTTT. Translating it yields CATGTSGSTGELFF.

The chain is built from TRBV4-1 and TRBJ1-2; tentatively, D is TRBD1 (6 bases). The V gene's germline CDR1 is MGHRA and CDR2 YSYEKL. The V end lost 1 base, the J end lost 5 bases, and 8 bases lay between the germline ends. The CDR3 loop spans 13 amino acids. The CDR3 bases are TGCGCCAGCAGCCAAGGGCAGGGGTATGGCTACACCTTC. Encoded protein: CASSQGQGYGYTF.

This chain uses TRBV7-8 with TRBJ2-7; 8 nucleotides agree with TRBD1. The trim removed 3 bases at V and 6 bases at J, leaving 4 bases unmatched. Per germline, CDR1 SGHVS and CDR2 FQNEAQ. The CDR3 sequence is 13 residues long. CDR3 protein: CASSFGQGGEQYF. In nucleotides, the CDR3 is TGTGCCAGCAGCTTTGGACAGGGTGGCGAGCAGTACTTC.

V and J are TRBV10-3 and TRBJ1-2, with D tentatively TRBD1 (5 bases). The CDR3 contains 14 residues. Germline CDR1 and CDR2: ENHRY and SYGVKD. The ends were cut back, 4 bases at V and 7 bases at J, with 16 bases in the middle. As DNA, the CDR3 is TGTGCCATCAGTGGCCGGGGGGGTATCGGTGGCTACACCTTC. Protein: CAISGRGGIGGYTF.

The rearrangement links TRBV10-3 to TRBJ2-7; 7 bases match TRBD1. Germline V gene lookup returns CDR1 ENHRY and CDR2 SYGVKD. V gave up 8 bases and J gave up 3 bases; unmatched junction bases: 10. This CDR3 has 14 amino acids. CDR3 in DNA: TGTGCCATCGCGGCCGGGACAGCCTACTACGAGCAGTACTTC. Translation gives CAIAAGTAYYEQYF.

The rearrangement joins TRBV7-8 to TRBJ2-3; no clear D. Germline V gene data show CDR1 as SGHVS and CDR2 as FQNEAQ. The CDR3 covers 14 residues. V was trimmed by 5 bases and J by 2 bases, leaving 11 bases between them. The CDR3: CASSRDGVTDTQYF. In DNA form, the CDR3 reads TGTGCCAGCAGCCGAGACGGAGTCACAGATACGCAGTATTTT.

The chain employs TRBV28 and TRBJ2-5; D is undetermined. Germline CDR1 and CDR2: MDHEN and SYDVKM. V was pared by 8 bases and J by 7 bases, with 14 bases between. CDR3 size: 12 residues. The CDR3 DNA reads as TGTGCCAGCTACGGCAGCCTAGGGACCCAGTACTTC. Amino acids: CASYGSLGTQYF. The full variable domain, completed using reference TRBV28 and TRBJ2-5, is DVKVTQSSRYLVKRTGEKVFLECVQDMDHENMFWYRQDPGLGLRLIYFSYDVKMKEKGDIPEGYSVSREKKERFSLILESASTNQTSMYLCASYGSLGTQYFGPGTRLLVL.

This clone was recorded a few times. The chain recombines TRBV24-1 with TRBJ1-5; possible D gene TRBD1, 5 bases. The V gene lost 9 bases and the J gene lost 2 bases, with 13 bases spanning the gap. The CDR3 is 14 residues long. The germline gives CDR1 KGHDR, CDR2 SFDVKD. The chain's CDR3 is CATGGGGGNQPQHF. CDR3 DNA: TGTGCCACCGGGGGGGGTGGGGGCAATCAGCCCCAGCATTTT.

This chain links TRBV6-5 with TRBJ1-1, with TRBD1 matching 7 bases. With V trimmed by 0 bases and J by 1 base, 5 bases remained unmatched. The CDR3 has 16 residues. Per germline, CDR1 MNHEY and CDR2 SVGAGI. CDR3: CASSYSRAGGNTEAFF. The CDR3 region has the DNA TGTGCCAGCAGTTACTCTAGGGCAGGGGGGAACACTGAAGCTTTCTTT.

This rearrangement joins TRBV28 to TRBJ1-5, with D possibly TRBD1 on 6 matching bases. V was pared by 8 bases and J by 11 bases, with 13 bases between. This CDR3 is built from 11 residues. CDR1 is MDHEN and CDR2 is SYDVKM in the germline V gene. In nucleotides, the CDR3 is TGTGCCAGCCAACAGGGATTGGCCCAGCATTTT. Encoded protein: CASQQGLAQHF.

The chain carries TRBV28 and TRBJ1-5; D possibly corresponds to TRBD1 (6 bases). This CDR3 is built from 13 residues. CDR1 and CDR2 from the germline V gene are MDHEN and SYDVKM. Deletions cut 6 bases from V and 4 bases from J, with 10 bases between. For the CDR3, the DNA is TGTGCCAGCAGGGACAGATTTAATCAGCCCCAGCATTTT. It specifies CASRDRFNQPQHF. Variable domain in full (rest from reference TRBV28 and TRBJ1-5): DVKVTQSSRYLVKRTGEKVFLECVQDMDHENMFWYRQDPGLGLRLIYFSYDVKMKEKGDIPEGYSVSREKKERFSLILESASTNQTSMYLCASRDRFNQPQHFGDGTRLSIL.

This CDR3 is CASTTDSNQPQHF. The CDR3 DNA reads TGTGCCAGCACTACAGATAGCAATCAGCCCCAGCATTTT. The V and J genes are TRBV28 and TRBJ1-5; D is undetermined. Germline loops: CDR1 MDHEN, CDR2 SYDVKM. The V end was cut by 7 bases, the J end by 0 bases, with 7 bases between. The CDR3 is 13 residues long.

V is TRBV2 and J is TRBJ2-1; D is ambiguous. V lost 7 bases to trimming and J lost 5 bases, with 6 bases between them. The germline V gene encodes CDR1 SNHLY and CDR2 FYNNEI. The CDR3 loop spans 11 amino acids. CDR3 sequence reads: CASMADNEQFF. The DNA for the CDR3 is TGTGCCAGCATGGCGGACAATGAGCAGTTCTTC.